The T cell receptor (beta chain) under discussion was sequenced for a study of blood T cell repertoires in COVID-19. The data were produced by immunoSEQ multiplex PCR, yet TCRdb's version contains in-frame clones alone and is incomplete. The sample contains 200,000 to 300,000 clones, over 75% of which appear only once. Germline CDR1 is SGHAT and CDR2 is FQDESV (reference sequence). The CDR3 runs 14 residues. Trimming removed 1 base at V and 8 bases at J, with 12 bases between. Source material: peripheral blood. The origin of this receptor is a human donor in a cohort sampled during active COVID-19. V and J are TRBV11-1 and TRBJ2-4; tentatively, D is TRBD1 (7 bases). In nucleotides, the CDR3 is TGTGCCAGCAGCTTAGAGTCCAGGGGGGACATTCAGTACTTC. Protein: CASSLESRGDIQYF.